A single sample gave rise to the 25 T cell receptor beta chains below, sequenced in a study of blood T cell repertoires in COVID-19. Assay: immunoSEQ multiplex PCR; the TCRdb copy retains only in-frame clones and omits some. Among 90,000 or so clones listed, 65% to 90% were seen once. Sequenced: peripheral blood. The source of these receptors is a man aged 60 to 75 with acute or convalescent COVID-19.

This clone was detected only a few times. J is TRBJ1-3 and V is TRBV4-1; D is perhaps TRBD1 (6 bases). The germline gives CDR1 MGHRA, CDR2 YSYEKL. The CDR3 length is 15 residues. V was cut by 3 bases and J by 1 base, with 10 bases left in between. CDR3 residues: CASSQYDRSGNTIYF. As DNA, the CDR3 is TGCGCCAGCAGCCAGTACGACAGGTCTGGAAACACCATATATTTT.

The CDR3 reads CASRGTSEWETQYF. CDR3 in DNA: TGTGCCAGCAGAGGGACTAGTGAGTGGGAGACCCAGTACTTC. This chain joins TRBV3-1 (or the pseudogene TRBV3-2) and TRBJ2-5; 8 nucleotides agree with TRBD2. Germline trimming cut 6 bases from V and 5 bases from J; bases unmatched to any gene: 8. The CDR3 totals 14 residues. The germline V gene has CDR1 LGHDT and CDR2 YNNKEL (reference sequence).

The chain combines TRBV7-2 with TRBJ2-7; D is possibly TRBD2 (5 bases). Deletions cut 4 bases from V and 4 bases from J, with 14 bases between. The V gene's germline CDR1 is SGHTA and CDR2 FQGNSA. CDR3 size: 14 residues. The CDR3, as DNA: TGTGCCAGCAGCTCCACTAGGGTCGGTTACGAGCAGTACTTC. Its translation is CASSSTRVGYEQYF.

V usage is TRBV5-4 and J usage is TRBJ1-6, with 8 nucleotides matching TRBD1. Germline CDR1 and CDR2: SGHNT and YYREEE (reference sequence). Trimming removed 3 bases from V and 9 bases from J; junction bases left unmatched: 5. This CDR3 region has 14 residues. CDR3 sequence (DNA): TGTGCCAGCAGCTCTGGACAGGGAATTTCACCCCTCCACTTT. Protein product: CASSSGQGISPLHF. Filled out from reference TRBV5-4 and TRBJ1-6, the complete variable domain reads ETGVTQSPTHLIKTRGQQVTLRCSSQSGHNTVSWYQQALGQGPQFIFQYYREEENGRGNFPPRFSGLQFPNYSSELNVNALELDDSALYLCASSSGQGISPLHFGNGTRLTVT.

V gene TRBV3-1 (or the pseudogene TRBV3-2) combines with J gene TRBJ2-5; TRBD2 aligns across 11 bases. The ends lost 0 bases at V and 5 bases at J; junction bases unmatched: 11. Germline values: CDR1 LGHDT, CDR2 YNNKEL (reference sequence). The CDR3 is made up of 18 amino acids. The CDR3 sequence is CASSQERRASGRSETQYF. The CDR3 DNA reads TGTGCCAGCAGCCAAGAACGAAGGGCTAGCGGGAGGAGCGAGACCCAGTACTTC.

V and J are TRBV10-3 and TRBJ2-7, with 8 nucleotides matching TRBD1. Germline V gene lookup returns CDR1 ENHRY and CDR2 SYGVKD. J was trimmed by 4 bases and V by 6 bases; bases with no gene match: 5. The CDR3 is made up of 13 amino acids. CDR3 sequence: CAIRVQGAYEQYF. The CDR3 DNA reads as TGTGCCATCAGGGTTCAGGGGGCATACGAGCAGTACTTC.

This chain joins TRBV30 and TRBJ2-3, with D unclear. With 1 base removed from V and 5 bases from J, the gap between germline ends came to 10 bases. The CDR3 spans 13 residues. The germline gives CDR1 GTSNPN, CDR2 SVGIG (reference sequence). In nucleotides, the CDR3 is TGTGCCTGGAGTGCGCCCACTATAGATACGCAGTATTTT. Translated, it gives CAWSAPTIDTQYF.

The chain has TRBV7-2 and TRBJ1-6; a possible D gene is TRBD1 (6 bases). The CDR3 is made up of 14 amino acids. The ends were cut back, 5 bases at V and 8 bases at J, with 13 bases in the middle. Germline values: CDR1 SGHTA, CDR2 FQGNSA. The CDR3 nucleotides read TGTGCCAGCAGCACCCCAGGGGATTATTCACCCCTCCACTTT. As protein: CASSTPGDYSPLHF.

This chain connects TRBV3-1 (or the pseudogene TRBV3-2) to TRBJ2-7; a weak D match, TRBD2 (6 bases). CDR3 length: 14 amino acids. Germline values: CDR1 LGHDT, CDR2 YNNKEL (reference sequence). V lost 0 bases and J lost 7, with 13 bases in between. The CDR3 DNA reads as TGTGCCAGCAGCCAAGAGAGGAGGGGTCGAGAGCAGTACTTC. Protein product: CASSQERRGREQYF.

The genes are TRBV4-2 and TRBJ2-1; 8 nucleotides match TRBD2. CDR1 and CDR2 from the germline V gene are LGHNA and YNFKEQ. J was trimmed by 0 bases and V by 0 bases; bases with no gene match: 13. This CDR3 region has 20 residues. This chain's CDR3 is CASSQDMTSGGLSSYNEQFF. Written as DNA, the CDR3 is TGTGCCAGCAGCCAAGATATGACCTCGGGGGGGCTGAGCTCCTACAATGAGCAGTTCTTC.

The J gene is TRBJ2-2, the V gene TRBV3-1 (or the pseudogene TRBV3-2); TRBD1 aligns across 8 bases. The CDR3 consists of 14 residues. J lost 5 bases, V lost 6 bases, and 5 bases had no gene match. CDR1 and CDR2 from the germline V gene are LGHDT and YNNKEL (reference sequence). The CDR3 sequence: CASRQGAGTGELFF. Here the CDR3 DNA reads TGTGCCAGCAGGCAGGGGGCCGGGACCGGGGAGCTGTTTTTT.

This clone is termed medium-sized. J is TRBJ1-2 and V is TRBV7-9; the D is unclear. Germline loops: CDR1 SEHNR, CDR2 FQNEAQ (reference sequence). Trimming cost V 1 base and J 4 bases, with 10 bases left between them. The CDR3 sequence is 14 residues long. The chain's CDR3 is CASSLGGLSYGYTF. DNA for the CDR3: TGTGCCAGCAGCTTAGGAGGCCTATCCTATGGCTACACCTTC.

This chain joins TRBV14 and TRBJ2-7, with TRBD2 identical over 8 bases. The ends lost 6 bases at V and 2 bases at J; junction bases unmatched: 9. Germline CDR1 reads SGHDN; CDR2 reads FVKESK. The CDR3 runs 15 residues. DNA for the CDR3: TGTGCCAGCAGACACGGGACTAGAAAGCCCTACGAGCAGTACTTC. Protein: CASRHGTRKPYEQYF.

As regards this clone: The sample contains more than one DNA sequence encoding this CDR3. The chain combines TRBV19 with TRBJ1-4; D remains unclear. Trimming took off 0 bases at V and 0 bases at J, with 5 bases between the two ends. CDR3 length: 15 amino acids. Germline assignment: CDR1 LNHDA and CDR2 SQIVND (reference sequence). The DNA of the CDR3 is TGTGCCAGTAGTATAGATGGAGCAACTAATGAAAAACTGTTTTTT. It specifies CASSIDGATNEKLFF.

The chain has TRBV13 and TRBJ2-3, with 12 bases fitting TRBD2. V lost 8 bases to trimming and J lost 7 bases; unmatched junction nucleotides: 4. This CDR3 is built from 13 residues. Germline V CDR1 and CDR2: PRHDT, FYEKMQ (reference sequence). This CDR3 is CASGLAGRNTQYF. The CDR3 DNA reads TGTGCCAGCGGACTAGCGGGGAGAAATACGCAGTATTTT.

The count of this clone is one. V is TRBV9 and J is TRBJ2-1; a weak D match, TRBD2 (6 bases). CDR1 SGDLS and CDR2 YYNGEE come from the germline V gene. This CDR3 comprises 15 residues. Trimming shortened V by 3 bases and J by 10 bases, and 20 bases separated the two germline ends. This CDR3 reads CASSERAGLAYEQFF. For the CDR3, the DNA is TGTGCCAGCAGCGAGAGGGCGGGGTTAGCTTACGAGCAGTTCTTC.

The V gene is TRBV29-1, the J gene TRBJ2-1; 9 bases line up with TRBD1. Germline V CDR1 and CDR2: SQVTM, ANQGSEA. CDR3 length: 14 residues. V dropped 4 bases and J dropped 5; count of bases not matched to a gene: 6. CDR3 sequence: CSVGPGTGNNEQFF. In DNA, the CDR3 is TGCAGCGTTGGGCCCGGGACAGGGAACAATGAGCAGTTCTTC.

This clone was detected only a few times. The chain's CDR3 is CASRVEAGVGTDTQYF. The CDR3 DNA reads as TGTGCCAGCAGGGTCGAAGCGGGAGTGGGAACAGATACGCAGTATTTT. V gene TRBV2 combines with J gene TRBJ2-3; TRBD2 matches 8 bases. Trimming removed 6 bases from V and 3 bases from J; junction bases left unmatched: 11. Germline V gene sequence: CDR1 SNHLY, CDR2 FYNNEI. This CDR3 spans 16 amino acids.

The sample holds one count of this clone. The rearrangement links TRBV5-1 to TRBJ1-2, with 7 bases lining up with TRBD1. Germline V CDR1 and CDR2: SGHRS, YFSETQ. After removal of 5 bases from V and 7 bases from J, the junction contained 8 bases not matched to a gene. The CDR3 runs to 13 residues. CDR3 amino acids: CASSQGESRGYTF. The CDR3 region has the DNA TGCGCCAGCAGTCAGGGGGAATCGCGTGGCTACACCTTC.

The CDR3 spells CASSRGQGEAFF. As DNA, the CDR3 is TGTGCCAGCAGCCGTGGCCAGGGTGAAGCTTTCTTT. The chain links TRBV12-3 or TRBV12-4 to TRBJ1-1; a possible D gene is TRBD1 (5 bases). V dropped 6 bases and J dropped 7 bases, with 12 bases sitting between them. The CDR3 consists of 12 residues.

This chain uses TRBV19 with TRBJ1-1; maybe TRBD1 (5 bases). The V gene's germline CDR1 is LNHDA and CDR2 SQIVND (reference sequence). The ends were cut back, 5 bases at V and 3 bases at J, with 13 bases in the middle. The CDR3 runs to 14 residues. The CDR3 region has the DNA TGTGCCAGTAGTCGGGGCGGGGTGGACACTGAAGCTTTCTTT. Residues: CASSRGGVDTEAFF.

The CDR3 spells CASSTGRTEAFF. In DNA, the CDR3 is TGTGCCAGCAGCACAGGCCGGACTGAAGCTTTCTTT. The rearrangement links TRBV5-8 to TRBJ1-1; TRBD1 is a possible D gene (5 bases). The germline gives CDR1 SGHTS, CDR2 YDEGEE. Trimming left V 4 bases short and J 5 bases short, with 9 bases between. The CDR3 spans 12 residues.

The chain combines TRBV29-1 with TRBJ2-1; TRBD2 agrees at 7 bases. Per germline, CDR1 SQVTM and CDR2 ANQGSEA. V shed 5 bases, J shed 4 bases, and the junction held 8 bases outside the gene matches. The CDR3 covers 14 residues. The CDR3 DNA reads TGCAGCGTTATGCCTAGCGGAAATTACAATGAGCAGTTCTTC. Translation gives CSVMPSGNYNEQFF.

This clone has more than one count but fewer than ten. The chain combines TRBV6-6 with TRBJ2-5; D unclear. Deletions cut 6 bases from V and 5 bases from J, with 16 bases between. The CDR3 is made up of 14 amino acids. Germline CDR1 and CDR2: MNHNY and SVGAGI (reference sequence). In DNA form, the CDR3 reads TGTGCCAGCAGCTCCCTCGGCGGCGTCGAGACCCAGTACTTC. Amino acid sequence: CASSSLGGVETQYF.

The genes are TRBV19 and TRBJ2-5, with TRBD1 as a possible D gene (6 bases). V lost 3 bases and J 5 bases, leaving 37 bases between the germline ends. The CDR3 runs 22 residues. Germline lookup yields CDR1 LNHDA and CDR2 SQIVND (reference sequence). CDR3 protein: CASSMTVFRGHLPPTESETQYF. The CDR3, as DNA: TGTGCCAGTAGTATGACGGTTTTTAGGGGACACCTGCCCCCGACGGAGTCCGAGACCCAGTACTTC.